The 3 T cell receptor beta chains presented below share a single source sample, sequenced in a study of blood T cell repertoires in COVID-19. Assay used: immunoSEQ multiplex PCR; TCRdb lists only in-frame clones, some missing. The profile shows roughly 230,000 clones, about 80% of them singletons. Sequencing was carried out using PBMCs or T cells enriched from blood (not recorded which). The receptors were gathered from a man in his fifties or sixties who had recovered from COVID-19.

The chain recombines TRBV28 with TRBJ1-6; 7 nucleotides align to TRBD1. Germline trimming cut 2 bases from V and 4 bases from J; bases unmatched to any gene: 8. The CDR3 totals 17 residues. Germline values: CDR1 MDHEN, CDR2 SYDVKM. CDR3 coding DNA: TGTGCCAGCAGTTTAGTGAACAGGGGCTTGTATAATTCACCCCTCCACTTT. It is translated as CASSLVNRGLYNSPLHF.

The chain joins TRBV29-1 to TRBJ2-2; maybe TRBD2 (5 bases). V was clipped by 4 bases and J by 4 bases, with 10 bases between them. Germline-derived CDR1 and CDR2 are SQVTM and ANQGSEA. There are 13 residues in the CDR3. The CDR3, as DNA: TGCAGCGTTGGCGGGCTTATCACCGGGGAGCTGTTTTTT. Translating it yields CSVGGLITGELFF.

This chain joins TRBV5-1 and TRBJ1-1; TRBD1 might be the D (6 bases). The CDR3 contains 14 residues. The germline gives CDR1 SGHRS, CDR2 YFSETQ. Deletions cut 4 bases from V and 6 bases from J, with 16 bases between. The CDR3 loop reads CASSLGGLRPEAFF. CDR3 DNA sequence: TGCGCCAGCAGCCTCGGGGGGCTGAGGCCTGAAGCTTTCTTT.